These 25 T cell receptor beta chains originate from one sample sequenced in a study of blood T cells in healthy people across ages (dated by TCRdb to about 2015). Libraries were built with 5' RACE. Sequencing took place on an Illumina HiSeq 2500. A second PCR of about 7 to 12 cycles was run with a J-beta primer mix and a sample-barcoded 5' primer. In TCRdb, the public reads were trimmed at Q25 with fastp and aligned with MiXCR, with productive beta chains retained. Rows merge per CDR3 protein into single entries with the most common DNA and genes. In this sample the table shows approximately 800,000 distinct CDR3 sequences, 36% of which occur a single time. Of the sample, 10% to 15% is held by the ten largest clones. Sequenced: blood. The receptor source for this set is a man in his late teens or twenties in good health.

This clonotype has more than one count but fewer than ten. The chain employs TRBV27 and TRBJ2-7; D is perhaps TRBD1 or TRBD2 (6 bases each). The ends were cut back, 1 base at V and 3 bases at J, with 16 bases in the middle. Germline V gene data show CDR1 as MNHEY and CDR2 as SMNVEV (reference sequence). This CDR3 has 16 residues. The CDR3 region has the DNA TGTGCCAGCAGTTTATTACCGGGGGCGAGGTTCTACGAGCAGTACTTC. This encodes CASSLLPGARFYEQYF.

As for this clonotype: A much more abundant neighbour one base away suggests this may be a read error. The chain carries TRBV12-3 or TRBV12-4 and TRBJ2-3, with D uncertain. Deletions cut 5 bases from V and 0 bases from J, with 9 bases between. CDR3 size: 14 residues. Here the CDR3 DNA reads TGTGCCAGCAGTCAGTGTGATAGCACAGATACGCAGTATTTT. Translated, it gives CASSQCDSTDTQYF.

The chain links TRBV7-2 to TRBJ2-7, with TRBD2 as a possible D gene (7 bases). Trimming removed 0 bases at V and 2 bases at J, with 14 bases between. The CDR3 length is 16 residues. Germline V gene data show CDR1 as SGHTA and CDR2 as FQGNSA. The CDR3, as DNA: TGTGCCAGCAGCTTAGCAAGAGGGGGGGGAACCTACGAGCAGTACTTC. Translating gives CASSLARGGGTYEQYF.

A few counts support this clonotype. V and J are TRBV6-2 or TRBV6-3 and TRBJ2-7, with TRBD2 matching 11 bases. This CDR3 contains 14 residues. CDR1 is MNHEY and CDR2 is SVGEGT in the germline V gene. V dropped 6 bases and J dropped 4; count of bases not matched to a gene: 5. CDR3 in DNA: TGTGCCAGCAGGGGACTAGCGGTACATTACGAGCAGTACTTC. Protein product: CASRGLAVHYEQYF.

V usage is TRBV4-3 and J usage is TRBJ1-1, with unresolved D. Germline-derived CDR1 and CDR2 are LGHNA and YSLEER. With 0 bases removed from V and 0 bases from J, the gap between germline ends came to 11 bases. This CDR3 has 16 residues. The CDR3: CASSQDWGGLNTEAFF. The CDR3 DNA reads as TGCGCCAGCAGCCAAGATTGGGGAGGACTGAACACTGAAGCTTTCTTT.

This clonotype was observed a handful of times. V and J are TRBV6-1 and TRBJ1-2; 9 nucleotides agree with TRBD1. Trimming took 5 bases from V and 5 from J; bases not matched to a gene: 15. Germline V gene sequence: CDR1 MNHNS, CDR2 SASEGT. This CDR3 region has 17 residues. The CDR3 loop reads CASSMGPRDRVLYGYTF. CDR3 coding DNA: TGTGCCAGCAGTATGGGACCTCGGGACAGGGTTTTGTATGGCTACACCTTC.

The V gene is TRBV6-5, the J gene TRBJ1-5, with a possible D match to TRBD1 (5 bases). The CDR3 length is 16 residues. Trimming left V 8 bases short and J 5 bases short, with 22 bases between. Per germline, CDR1 MNHEY and CDR2 SVGAGI. The CDR3 DNA reads TGTGCCAGCGGGAGTGGGGGGACGCGTTTCGATCAGCCCCAGCATTTT. As protein: CASGSGGTRFDQPQHF.

This clonotype occurred many times. The gene calls are TRBV3-1 and TRBJ2-5, with D perhaps given as TRBD1 or TRBD2 (5 bases each). Germline CDR1 and CDR2: LGHDT and YNNKEL (reference sequence). Trimming removed 7 bases at V and 4 bases at J, with 13 bases between. The CDR3 loop spans 13 amino acids. The CDR3 sequence is CASTPFGAETQYF. CDR3 nucleotides: TGTGCCAGCACCCCCTTCGGGGCAGAGACCCAGTACTTC.

The V and J genes are TRBV6-5 and TRBJ2-1; D call uncertain. V lost 1 base, J lost 4 bases, and 11 bases lay in between. CDR3 length equals 15 residues. Germline values: CDR1 MNHEY, CDR2 SVGAGI. CDR3 loop: CASSYYLHLYNEQFF. Written as DNA, the CDR3 is TGTGCCAGCAGTTACTATCTGCACCTTTACAATGAGCAGTTCTTC.

This clonotype came up a few times. This chain links TRBV4-2 with TRBJ2-5; no clear D. The CDR3 extends over 12 amino acids. The ends were cut back, 2 bases at V and 11 bases at J, with 12 bases in the middle. Germline V gene lookup returns CDR1 LGHNA and CDR2 YNFKEQ. CDR3: CASSQTEVEQYF. The CDR3, as DNA: TGTGCCAGCAGCCAAACCGAAGTTGAGCAGTACTTC.

The chain is built from TRBV5-5 and TRBJ1-2; D uncertain. With 1 base removed from V and 12 bases from J, the gap between germline ends came to 13 bases. The CDR3 consists of 12 residues. The V gene's germline CDR1 is SGHKS and CDR2 YYEKEE (reference sequence). In DNA, the CDR3 is TGTGCCAGCAGCTTGCAGCTGGGGAACCACACCTTC. This translates into CASSLQLGNHTF.

This clonotype occurred a few times. This sequence joins TRBV7-2 and TRBJ2-1; D gene uncertain. The CDR3 has 13 amino acids. Germline values: CDR1 SGHTA, CDR2 FQGNSA. Between the trimmed V and J ends, which lost 5 bases and 8 bases, there was a span of 13 bases. CDR3 amino acids: CASSTPLADEQFF. As DNA, the CDR3 is TGTGCCAGCAGCACACCTTTGGCCGATGAGCAGTTCTTC. The full variable domain, its missing parts supplied by reference TRBV7-2 and TRBJ2-1, is GAGVSQSPSNKVTEKGKDVELRCDPISGHTALYWYRQSLGQGLEFLIYFQGNSAPDKSGLPSDRFSAERTGGSVSTLTIQRTQQEDSAVYLCASSTPLADEQFFGPGTRLTVL.

V is TRBV5-1 and J is TRBJ1-2, with TRBD1 identical over 9 bases. Trimming removed 4 bases from V and 4 bases from J; junction bases left unmatched: 8. CDR3 length: 15 residues. Germline lookup yields CDR1 SGHRS and CDR2 YFSETQ. The CDR3 DNA is TGCGCCAGCAGCCCACAGGGGGCAGTGGGCTATGGCTACACCTTC. As protein: CASSPQGAVGYGYTF.

The rearrangement joins TRBV4-3 to TRBJ2-1; 10 bases are a match to TRBD1. The CDR3 is 16 amino acids. The V and J ends lost 3 bases and 4 bases, in that order; junction bases with no gene match: 6. Germline-derived CDR1 and CDR2 are LGHNA and YSLEER. The CDR3 is CASSQMRQGAYNEQFF. In DNA, the CDR3 is TGCGCCAGCAGCCAGATGAGACAGGGGGCGTACAATGAGCAGTTCTTC.

In its sample, this clonotype was seen a few times. In DNA, the CDR3 is TGTGCCAGCAGCCTGGCAACCCCTAACTATGGCTACACCTTC. Residues: CASSLATPNYGYTF. The chain uses TRBV7-2 and TRBJ1-2; the D is unclear. V lost 5 bases and J 0 bases, leaving 10 bases between the germline ends. Germline V gene data show CDR1 as SGHTA and CDR2 as FQGNSA. This CDR3 comprises 14 residues.

V gene TRBV7-9 combines with J gene TRBJ2-5; D is unresolved. The DNA end lines up better with TRBJ2-7; the J call may be wrong. Germline V gene sequence: CDR1 SEHNR, CDR2 FQNEAQ (reference sequence). The CDR3 runs 15 residues. DNA of the CDR3: TGTGCCAGCAGCTTTAGCCAAAGGAACTATCACGAGCAGTACTTC. The encoded protein is CASSFSQRNYHEQYF.

This clonotype was recorded at least ten times. The chain joins TRBV7-3 to TRBJ2-7; D unclear. The CDR3 is made up of 10 amino acids. V lost 10 bases and J 7 bases, leaving 11 bases between the germline ends. The germline V gene has CDR1 SGHTA and CDR2 FQGTGA. In DNA, the CDR3 is TGTGCCACTATCCTGAGGGAGCAGTACTTC. Protein sequence: CATILREQYF.

V gene TRBV6-4 combines with J gene TRBJ1-6; TRBD1 matches at 8 bases. The CDR3 sequence is 15 residues long. With V trimmed by 7 bases and J by 7 bases, 9 bases remained unmatched. CDR1 is MRHNA and CDR2 is SNTAGT in the germline V gene. CDR3 residues: CASTQTGEGNSPLHF. CDR3 nucleotide sequence: TGTGCCAGCACTCAGACAGGGGAGGGAAATTCACCCCTCCACTTT.

A remark on this clonotype: A junction end diverges from the germline sequence, so it may reflect a read error. J is TRBJ2-3 and V is TRBV12-3 or TRBV12-4; TRBD2 matches 8 bases. This CDR3 region has 16 residues. CDR3 coding DNA: TGTGCCGGCAGCGCCCTAGCGGGTACTAACACAGATACGCAGTATTTT. Translating gives CAGSALAGTNTDTQYF.

This clonotype was found a few times. The chain recombines TRBV20-1 with TRBJ2-1; 12 bases map to TRBD2. The CDR3 has 16 amino acids. The V segment lost 6 bases and the J segment 6 bases; nucleotides outside the gene matches: 12. The germline V gene encodes CDR1 DFQATT and CDR2 SNEGSKA (reference sequence). The CDR3: CSATGLAGRLGNEQFF. CDR3 sequence (DNA): TGCAGTGCCACCGGACTAGCGGGGAGGTTGGGCAATGAGCAGTTCTTC.

V is TRBV7-2 and J is TRBJ2-3, with D maybe TRBD2 (5 bases). The CDR3 runs 11 residues. V was trimmed by 8 bases and J by 5 bases, leaving 8 bases between them. CDR1 is SGHTA, CDR2 FQGNSA, per germline. The CDR3 DNA follows: TGTGCCAGCGCTAGCCGAGATACGCAGTATTTT. Translation gives CASASRDTQYF. The variable domain in full, completed from reference TRBV7-2 and TRBJ2-3, reads GAGVSQSPSNKVTEKGKDVELRCDPISGHTALYWYRQSLGQGLEFLIYFQGNSAPDKSGLPSDRFSAERTGGSVSTLTIQRTQQEDSAVYLCASASRDTQYFGPGTRLTVL.

The chain carries TRBV12-5 and TRBJ1-1, with TRBD1 matching over 9 bases. This CDR3 comprises 16 residues. Looked up from germline, CDR1 is LGHNT and CDR2 is FRNRAP. V dropped 4 bases and J dropped 1; count of bases not matched to a gene: 7. The CDR3 spells CASGSTRDRANTEAFF. In DNA form, the CDR3 reads TGTGCTAGTGGTTCCACCCGGGACAGGGCGAACACTGAAGCTTTCTTT.

This chain connects TRBV20-1 to TRBJ2-3, with TRBD2 identical over 10 bases. V lost 4 bases and J lost 5; bases outside the gene matches: 6. Germline V gene sequence: CDR1 DFQATT, CDR2 SNEGSKA (reference sequence). The CDR3 runs to 14 residues. The DNA for the CDR3 is TGCAGTGCTAAAGCGGGGGGGCCCAAAGATACGCAGTATTTT. It encodes CSAKAGGPKDTQYF.

This clonotype was picked up many times. The genes are TRBV12-3 or TRBV12-4 and TRBJ2-7; tentatively, D is TRBD1 (6 bases). Deletions cut 4 bases from V and 4 bases from J, with 8 bases between. The CDR3 totals 12 residues. CDR3 sequence (DNA): TGTGCCAGCAGTTGGGACACTTACGAGCAGTACTTC. Amino acid sequence: CASSWDTYEQYF.

The rearrangement joins TRBV28 to TRBJ1-2, with D unresolved. The CDR3 length is 15 residues. Per germline, CDR1 MDHEN and CDR2 SYDVKM. With 5 bases removed from V and 0 bases from J, the gap between germline ends came to 13 bases. CDR3 amino acids: CASSPPGGANYGYTF. Written as DNA, the CDR3 is TGTGCCAGCAGTCCCCCGGGAGGCGCTAACTATGGCTACACCTTC.